The TCR beta chain described here comes from a study of human T cells and chemical hapten exposure. TCRdb redid the calling of the RACE reads with MiXCR, one entry per CDR3 protein. The sample shows approximately 100,000 distinct CDR3 sequences, 12% of them seen only once. Noted time point: pre-sensitization, week 0. Stated treatment: therapeutic diphenylcyclopropenone sensitization with weekly scalp DPC. From germline, CDR1 is LGHNA and CDR2 YSLEER. The V and J ends lost 1 base and 4 bases respectively, with 6 bases between them. CDR3 size: 13 residues. Here the sequenced sample was whole blood, taken in connection with sensitization to the hapten diphenylcyclopropenone (DPC). The J gene is TRBJ2-3, the V gene TRBV4-3; D is uncertain. The sequence was obtained from a woman between 50 and 59 years old with alopecia areata. Some clones in this sample may be carry-over from other donors' samples. The CDR3 DNA is TGCGCCAGCAGCCAAGGAAAGGCAGATACGCAGTATTTT. This gives the protein CASSQGKADTQYF.